Sequencing of this T cell receptor beta chain was carried out in a study of T-cell reconstitution after alpha-beta-depleted transplantation in children. Preparation of the TCRbeta library involved a method that used unique molecular identifiers. TCRdb reprocessed the PCR reads with MiXCR, giving one entry per CDR3 protein. The sample has roughly 190,000 distinct CDR3 sequences, less than 15% seen once. This CDR3 spans 14 amino acids. Germline CDR1 and CDR2: MNHEY and SMNVEV (reference sequence). Trimming at V came to 8 bases and at J to 5 bases, leaving 9 bases not matched to a gene. The chain uses TRBV27 and TRBJ2-4, with 7 bases matching TRBD2. The receptor comes from a human donor who donated a stem cell graft to a child with acute lymphoblastic leukemia. The input for sequencing was PBMCs from the stem cell graft donor, taken from the stem cell graft. This chain's CDR3 is CASGHVGGENIQYF. The CDR3 region has the DNA TGTGCCAGCGGGCACGTGGGGGGGGAAAACATTCAGTACTTC.